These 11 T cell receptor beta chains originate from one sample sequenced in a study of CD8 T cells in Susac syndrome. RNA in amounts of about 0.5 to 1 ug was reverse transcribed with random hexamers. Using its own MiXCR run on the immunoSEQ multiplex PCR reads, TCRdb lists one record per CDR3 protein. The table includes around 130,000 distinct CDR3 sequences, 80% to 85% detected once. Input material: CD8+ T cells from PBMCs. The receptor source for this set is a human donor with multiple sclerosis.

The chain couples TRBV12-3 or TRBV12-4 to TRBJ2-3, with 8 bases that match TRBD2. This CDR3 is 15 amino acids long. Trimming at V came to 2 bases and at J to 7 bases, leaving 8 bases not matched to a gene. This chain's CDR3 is CASSLRLAFIHTQYF. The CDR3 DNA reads TGTGCCAGCAGTTTACGACTAGCGTTCATACATACGCAGTATTTT.

CDR3 sequence reads: CASSPAPTMGTEAFF. The CDR3 DNA follows: TGTGCCAGCAGCCCCGCCCCGACAATGGGTACTGAAGCTTTCTTT. The chain uses TRBV11-1 and TRBJ1-1; D ambiguous. The V end was cut by 5 bases, the J end by 5 bases, with 18 bases between. The CDR3 length is 15 residues. CDR1 and CDR2 (germline): SGHAT, FQDESV (reference sequence).

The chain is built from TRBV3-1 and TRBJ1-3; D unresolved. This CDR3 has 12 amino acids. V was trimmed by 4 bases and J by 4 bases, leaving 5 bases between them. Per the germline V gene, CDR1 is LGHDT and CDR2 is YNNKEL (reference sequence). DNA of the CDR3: TGTGCCAGCAGCCCAGAAGGAAACACCATATATTTT. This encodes CASSPEGNTIYF.

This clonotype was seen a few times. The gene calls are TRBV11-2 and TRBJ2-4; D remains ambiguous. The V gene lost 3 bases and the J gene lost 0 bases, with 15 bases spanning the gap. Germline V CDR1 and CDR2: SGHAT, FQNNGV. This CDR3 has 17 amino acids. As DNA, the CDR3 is TGTGCCAGCAGCTTCGGACGTCCGGACCTAGCCAAAAACATTCAGTACTTC. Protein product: CASSFGRPDLAKNIQYF. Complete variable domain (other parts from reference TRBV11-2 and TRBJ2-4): EAGVAQSPRYKIIEKRQSVAFWCNPISGHATLYWYQQILGQGPKLLIQFQNNGVVDDSQLPKDRFSAERLKGVDSTLKIQPAKLEDSAVYLCASSFGRPDLAKNIQYFGAGTRLSVL.

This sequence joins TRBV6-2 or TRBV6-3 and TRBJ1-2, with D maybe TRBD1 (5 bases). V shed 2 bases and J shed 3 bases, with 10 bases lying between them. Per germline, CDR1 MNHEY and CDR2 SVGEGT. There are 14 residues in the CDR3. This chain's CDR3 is CASSYPGQDYGYTF. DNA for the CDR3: TGTGCCAGCAGTTACCCCGGACAAGACTATGGCTACACCTTC.

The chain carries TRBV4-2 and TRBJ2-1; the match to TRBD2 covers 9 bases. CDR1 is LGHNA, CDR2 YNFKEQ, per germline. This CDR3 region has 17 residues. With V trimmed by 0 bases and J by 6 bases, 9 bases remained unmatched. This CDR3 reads CASSQELPSGRSNEQFF. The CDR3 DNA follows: TGTGCCAGCAGCCAAGAGTTGCCCAGCGGGAGGTCCAATGAGCAGTTCTTC.

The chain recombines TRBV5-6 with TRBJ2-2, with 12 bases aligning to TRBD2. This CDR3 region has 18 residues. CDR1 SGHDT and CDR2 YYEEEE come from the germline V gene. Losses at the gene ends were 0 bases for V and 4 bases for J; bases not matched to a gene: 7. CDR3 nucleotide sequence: TGTGCCAGCAGCTTGGGGCTAGCGGGAGGGCCGGGCACCGGGGAGCTGTTTTTT. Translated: CASSLGLAGGPGTGELFF.

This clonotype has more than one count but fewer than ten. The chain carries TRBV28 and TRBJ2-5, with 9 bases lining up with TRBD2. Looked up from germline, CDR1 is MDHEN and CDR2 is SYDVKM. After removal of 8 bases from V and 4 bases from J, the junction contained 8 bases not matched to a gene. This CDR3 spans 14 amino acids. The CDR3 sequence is CASGGGGAVETQYF. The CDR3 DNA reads TGTGCCAGCGGGGGCGGGGGGGCCGTAGAGACCCAGTACTTC.

The CDR3 loop is CASSMGTSEYNEQFF. The CDR3 DNA is TGTGCCAGTAGTATGGGGACTAGCGAATACAATGAGCAGTTCTTC. The chain carries TRBV19 and TRBJ2-1; 10 bases match TRBD2. This CDR3 region has 15 residues. Unmatched junction bases numbered 3, after V lost 3 bases and J lost 4 bases. Germline V gene sequence: CDR1 LNHDA, CDR2 SQIVND (reference sequence). The variable domain in full, completed from reference TRBV19 and TRBJ2-1, reads DGGITQSPKYLFRKEGQNVTLSCEQNLNHDAMYWYRQDPGQGLRLIYYSQIVNDFQKGDIAEGYSVSREKKESFPLTVTSAQKNPTAFYLCASSMGTSEYNEQFFGPGTRLTVL.

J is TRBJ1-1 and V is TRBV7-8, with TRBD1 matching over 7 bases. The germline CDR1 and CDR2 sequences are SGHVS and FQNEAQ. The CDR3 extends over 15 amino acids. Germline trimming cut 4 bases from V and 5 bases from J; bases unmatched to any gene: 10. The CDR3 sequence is CASSSAGQDTTEAFF. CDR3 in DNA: TGTGCCAGCAGCTCCGCTGGACAGGACACAACTGAAGCTTTCTTT.

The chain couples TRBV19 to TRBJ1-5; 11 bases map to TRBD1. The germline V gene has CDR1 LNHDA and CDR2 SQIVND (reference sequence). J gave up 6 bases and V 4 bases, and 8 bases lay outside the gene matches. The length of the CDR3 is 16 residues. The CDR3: CASSTHPGQGVQPQHF. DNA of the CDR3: TGTGCCAGTAGTACTCATCCGGGACAGGGGGTTCAGCCCCAGCATTTT.